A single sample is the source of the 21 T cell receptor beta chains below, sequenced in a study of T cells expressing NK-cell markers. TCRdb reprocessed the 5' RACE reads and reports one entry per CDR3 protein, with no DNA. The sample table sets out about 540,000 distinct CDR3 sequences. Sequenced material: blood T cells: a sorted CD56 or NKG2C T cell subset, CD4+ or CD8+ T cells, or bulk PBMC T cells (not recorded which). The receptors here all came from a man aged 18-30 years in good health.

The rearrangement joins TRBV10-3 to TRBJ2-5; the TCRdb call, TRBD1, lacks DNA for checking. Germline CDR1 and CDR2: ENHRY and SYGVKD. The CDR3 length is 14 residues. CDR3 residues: CAIKGESLAFAQYF.

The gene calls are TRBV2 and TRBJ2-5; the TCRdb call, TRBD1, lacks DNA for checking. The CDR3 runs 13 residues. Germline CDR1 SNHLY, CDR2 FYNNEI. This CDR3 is CASRESGKETQYF. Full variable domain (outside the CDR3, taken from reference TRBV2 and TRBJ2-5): EPEVTQTPSHQVTQMGQEVILRCVPISNHLYFYWYRQILGQKVEFLVSFYNNEISEKSEIFDDQFSVERPDGSNFTLKIRSTKLEDSAMYFCASRESGKETQYFGPGTRLLVL.

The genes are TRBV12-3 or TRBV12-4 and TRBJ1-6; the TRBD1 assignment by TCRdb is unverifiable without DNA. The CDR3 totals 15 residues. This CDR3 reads CASSPGTGGESPLHF.

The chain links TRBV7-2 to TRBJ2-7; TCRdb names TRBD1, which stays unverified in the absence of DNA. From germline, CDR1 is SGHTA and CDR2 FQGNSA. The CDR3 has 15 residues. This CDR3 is CASSSRFPGEGEQYF.

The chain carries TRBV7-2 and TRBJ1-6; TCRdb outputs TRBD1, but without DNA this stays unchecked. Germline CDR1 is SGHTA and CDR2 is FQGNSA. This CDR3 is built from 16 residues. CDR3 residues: CASSLASRGDNSPLHF.

CDR3 loop: CSAPTGGRDYNEQFF. The chain carries TRBV20-1 and TRBJ2-1; TCRdb's assignment of TRBD1 cannot be checked, as there is no DNA. Germline CDR1 reads DFQATT; CDR2 reads SNEGSKA (reference sequence). The CDR3 covers 15 residues.

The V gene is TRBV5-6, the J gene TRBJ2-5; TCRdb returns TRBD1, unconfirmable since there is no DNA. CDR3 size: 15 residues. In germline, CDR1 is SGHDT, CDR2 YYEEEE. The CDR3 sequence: CASSIPQEPLETQYF.

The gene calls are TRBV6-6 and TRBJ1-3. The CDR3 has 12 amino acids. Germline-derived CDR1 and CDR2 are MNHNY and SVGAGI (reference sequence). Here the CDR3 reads CASSYSGTTIYF.

CDR3 residues: CASSPSRGISPKFF. V is TRBV12-3 or TRBV12-4 and J is TRBJ2-1; TCRdb's assignment of TRBD1 cannot be checked, as there is no DNA. The CDR3 sequence is 14 residues long.

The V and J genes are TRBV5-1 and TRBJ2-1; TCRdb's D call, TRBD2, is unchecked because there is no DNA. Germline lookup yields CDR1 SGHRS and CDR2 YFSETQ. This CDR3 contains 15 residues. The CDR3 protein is CASSPEGISYNEQFF.

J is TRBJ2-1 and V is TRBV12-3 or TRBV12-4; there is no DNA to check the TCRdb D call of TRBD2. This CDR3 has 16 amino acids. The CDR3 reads CASSFQEWEGNNEQFF.

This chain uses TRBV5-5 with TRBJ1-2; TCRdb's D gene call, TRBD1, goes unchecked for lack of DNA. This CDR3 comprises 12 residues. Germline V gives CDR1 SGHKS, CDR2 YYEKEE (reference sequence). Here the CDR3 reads CASRTGGSGYTF.

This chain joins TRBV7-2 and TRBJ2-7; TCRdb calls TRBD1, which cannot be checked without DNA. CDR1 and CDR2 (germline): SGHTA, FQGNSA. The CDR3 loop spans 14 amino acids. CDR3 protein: CASSGDRGPYEQYF.

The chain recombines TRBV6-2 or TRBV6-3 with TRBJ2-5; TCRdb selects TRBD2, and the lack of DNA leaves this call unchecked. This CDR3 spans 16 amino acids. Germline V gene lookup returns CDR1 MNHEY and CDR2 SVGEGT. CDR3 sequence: CASRLAGGEVQETQYF.

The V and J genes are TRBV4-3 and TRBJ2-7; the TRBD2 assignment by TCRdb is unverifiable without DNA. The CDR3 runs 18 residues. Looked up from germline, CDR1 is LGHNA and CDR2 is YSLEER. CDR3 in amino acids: CASSQDPLAGGPDYEQYF.

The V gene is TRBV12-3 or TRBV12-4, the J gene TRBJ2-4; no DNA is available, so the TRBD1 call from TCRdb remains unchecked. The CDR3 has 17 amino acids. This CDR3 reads CASTAKTGVVAKNIQYF.

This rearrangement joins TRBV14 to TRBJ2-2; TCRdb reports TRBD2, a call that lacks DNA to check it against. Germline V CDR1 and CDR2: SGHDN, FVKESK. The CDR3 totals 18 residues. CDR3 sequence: CASSQDRSLAGPTGELFF.

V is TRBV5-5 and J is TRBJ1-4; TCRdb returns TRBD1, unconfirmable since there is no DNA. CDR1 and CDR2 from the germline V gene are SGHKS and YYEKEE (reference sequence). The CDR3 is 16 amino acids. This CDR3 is CASTLDPGRRNEKLFF.

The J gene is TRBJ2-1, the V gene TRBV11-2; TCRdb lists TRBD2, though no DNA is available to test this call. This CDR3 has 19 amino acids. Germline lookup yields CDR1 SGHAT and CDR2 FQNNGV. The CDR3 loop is CASSPWASGRGTFRNEQFF. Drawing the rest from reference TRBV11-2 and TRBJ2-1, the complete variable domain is EAGVAQSPRYKIIEKRQSVAFWCNPISGHATLYWYQQILGQGPKLLIQFQNNGVVDDSQLPKDRFSAERLKGVDSTLKIQPAKLEDSAVYLCASSPWASGRGTFRNEQFFGPGTRLTVL.

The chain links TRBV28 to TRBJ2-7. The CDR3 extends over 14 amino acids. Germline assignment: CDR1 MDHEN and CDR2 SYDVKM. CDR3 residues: CASSLSVGSYEQYF. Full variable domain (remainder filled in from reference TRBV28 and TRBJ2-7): DVKVTQSSRYLVKRTGEKVFLECVQDMDHENMFWYRQDPGLGLRLIYFSYDVKMKEKGDIPEGYSVSREKKERFSLILESASTNQTSMYLCASSLSVGSYEQYFGPGTRLTVT.

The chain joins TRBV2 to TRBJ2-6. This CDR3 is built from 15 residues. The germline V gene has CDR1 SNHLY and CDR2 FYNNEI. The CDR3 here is CASSGTSPGANVLTF.